The table lists the clone carrying this T cell receptor (beta chain) with a few counts. The data originate from a study of blood T cell repertoires in COVID-19. The repertoire was sequenced with immunoSEQ multiplex PCR; TCRdb's copy has only in-frame clones and lacks some. The sample carries 140,000 or so clones, about 79% recorded once. This CDR3 is 14 amino acids long. Trimming removed 6 bases at V and 8 bases at J, with 16 bases between. The germline V gene has CDR1 MNHNY and CDR2 SVGAGI (reference sequence). The receptor was isolated from a woman older than 75 with acute or convalescent COVID-19. The sample taken for sequencing was peripheral blood. The chain couples TRBV6-6 to TRBJ1-4, with D maybe TRBD1 (6 bases). The CDR3 DNA reads as TGTGCCAGCAGGCTCCGGGACATATGGGAAAAACTGTTTTTT. Translated: CASRLRDIWEKLFF.